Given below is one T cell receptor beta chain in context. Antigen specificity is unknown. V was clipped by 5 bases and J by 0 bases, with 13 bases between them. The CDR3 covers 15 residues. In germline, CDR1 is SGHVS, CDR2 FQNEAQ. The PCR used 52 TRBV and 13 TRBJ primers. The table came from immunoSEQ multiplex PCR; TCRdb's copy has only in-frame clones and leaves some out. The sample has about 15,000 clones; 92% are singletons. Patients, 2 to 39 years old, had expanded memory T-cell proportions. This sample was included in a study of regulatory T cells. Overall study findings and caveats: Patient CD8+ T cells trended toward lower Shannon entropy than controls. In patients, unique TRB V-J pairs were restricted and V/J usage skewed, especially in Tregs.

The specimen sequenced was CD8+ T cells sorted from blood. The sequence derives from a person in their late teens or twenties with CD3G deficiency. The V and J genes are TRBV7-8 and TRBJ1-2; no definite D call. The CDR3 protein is CASSPRPLTNYGYTF. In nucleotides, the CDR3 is TGTGCCAGCAGCCCCCGGCCCCTAACTAACTATGGCTACACCTTC.